This T cell receptor (beta chain) was profiled in a study of memory CD4+ T cells and cytomegalovirus serostatus. Overall study context: This sample comes from healthy Belgian adults, fewer than ten CMV seropositive, 24 seronegative.

Single viable CD3+CD4+CD8-CD45RO+ cells were sorted as the memory CD4+ T cells. CMV serostatus came from serum IgG against pp150, pp28, p38, p52. Positive selection with CD4 microbeads enriched total CD4+ T cells. As processed by the authors: After removing out-of-frame reads, 2 million to 2.5 million distinct TCRbeta sequences remained. The protocol was immunoSEQ multiplex PCR, while the TCRdb copy is restricted to in-frame clones and leaves out a portion. That table gives V, J and clone size, and the DNA gave D and trimming. The sample has 40,000 to 55,000 clones, over 75% seen once. Germline trimming cut 1 base from V and 5 bases from J; bases unmatched to any gene: 8. CDR3 length: 17 residues. Germline V gives CDR1 SGHAT, CDR2 FQNNGV.

This clonotype was sampled from an adult in good health and CMV-seronegative. The chain carries TRBV11-2 and TRBJ1-1; TRBD1 agrees at 12 bases. The specimen sequenced was memory CD4+ T cells from blood. The CDR3 here is CASSLAGTGGAGTEAFF. The CDR3 coding sequence is TGTGCCAGCAGCTTAGCCGGGACAGGGGGCGCGGGAACTGAAGCTTTCTTT.